These 31 T cell receptor beta chains share one sample of origin, sequenced in a study of circulating tumor DNA in untreated peripheral T-cell lymphoma. The assay was immunoSEQ multiplex PCR, and TCRdb's table has in-frame clones only and misses some. The sample contains 5,000 to 6,500 clones, approximately 70% of which appear only once. Sequenced sample: tumor tissue. These receptors originate from a human donor with peripheral T-cell lymphoma.

The chain couples TRBV4-1 to TRBJ1-2; perhaps TRBD1 as D (5 bases). The CDR3 extends over 12 amino acids. Deletions cut 8 bases from V and 6 bases from J, with 13 bases between. The V gene's germline CDR1 is MGHRA and CDR2 YSYEKL. The CDR3 DNA reads TGCGCCAGCCTAGGGGCGGTGAATGGCTACACCTTC. Translation: CASLGAVNGYTF.

The chain uses TRBV12-5 and TRBJ2-5; 9 nucleotides align to TRBD2. Germline assignment: CDR1 LGHNT and CDR2 FRNRAP. This CDR3 spans 14 amino acids. V lost 6 bases to trimming and J lost 4 bases; unmatched junction nucleotides: 6. As DNA, the CDR3 is TGTGCTAGTGGCCTCTCAGCGGGGGGAGAGACCCAGTACTTC. Encoded protein: CASGLSAGGETQYF.

This clone was seen a few times. Germline is not matched at one junction end, which may reflect a read error. This rearrangement joins TRBV28 to TRBJ2-7; D unclear. The CDR3 is 13 residues long. Germline V lookup: CDR1 MDHEN, CDR2 SYDVKM. The CDR3 DNA follows: TGTGCCAGCAATTTAGGCCCTTTCGGGGAGCAGTACTTC. The encoded protein is CASNLGPFGEQYF. Looking up the rest from reference TRBV28 and TRBJ2-7 gives the full variable domain: DVKVTQSSRYLVKRTGEKVFLECVQDMDHENMFWYRQDPGLGLRLIYFSYDVKMKEKGDIPEGYSVSREKKERFSLILESASTNQTSMYLCASNLGPFGEQYFGPGTRLTVT.

The rearrangement links TRBV1 to TRBJ1-1. TRBV1 is described as a pseudogene. This CDR3 has 14 residues. CDR3 DNA: TGCGCCAGCAGCCAGAAGGGATCGGGGACTGAAGCTTTCTTT. The encoded protein is CASSQKGSGTEAFF.

This chain's CDR3 is CASSGRTGSYEQYF. DNA of the CDR3: TGTGCCAGCAGTGGACGGACAGGGAGCTACGAGCAGTACTTC. V gene TRBV6-8 combines with J gene TRBJ2-7, with 8 bases that match TRBD1. Germline CDR1 is MNHGY and CDR2 is SAAAGT. Trimming removed 5 bases from V and 3 bases from J; junction bases left unmatched: 6. The CDR3 runs to 14 residues.

This chain links TRBV19 with TRBJ1-5, with TRBD1 matching 7 bases. Trimming removed 3 bases from V and 3 bases from J; junction bases left unmatched: 8. The CDR3 consists of 16 residues. Germline lookup yields CDR1 LNHDA and CDR2 SQIVND (reference sequence). CDR3 in DNA: TGTGCCAGTAGTATCACAACGACAGGGTTCAATCAGCCCCAGCATTTT. Its translation: CASSITTTGFNQPQHF.

Of note for this clone: The junction departs from the called germline gene at one end, perhaps through a read error. The chain recombines TRBV7-8 with TRBJ1-2; no clear D. CDR1 and CDR2 (germline): SGHVS, FQNEAQ. This CDR3 is 13 amino acids long. The CDR3 sequence is CARSLLGNYGYTF. Written as DNA, the CDR3 is TGTGCCAGAAGCTTGCTCGGGAACTATGGCTACACCTTC.

The chain has TRBV28 and TRBJ1-3, with 9 bases matching TRBD1. The CDR3 runs 14 residues. V gave up 5 bases and J gave up 8 bases; unmatched junction bases: 7. The germline V gene encodes CDR1 MDHEN and CDR2 SYDVKM. The CDR3 DNA reads TGTGCCAGCAGTGGACCGGGACAGGGTTACACCATATATTTT. Translation gives CASSGPGQGYTIYF.

V gene TRBV29-1 combines with J gene TRBJ2-7, with a tentative D call TRBD2 (6 bases). Trimming left V 3 bases short and J 3 bases short, with 12 bases between. The germline gives CDR1 SQVTM, CDR2 ANQGSEA. The CDR3 spans 13 residues. CDR3 amino acids: CSVEGGTSYEQYF. In DNA form, the CDR3 reads TGCAGCGTTGAGGGGGGAACAAGCTACGAGCAGTACTTC.

This clone has only a few counts. The chain employs TRBV28 and TRBJ1-1; tentative D call: TRBD1 (5 bases). Germline CDR1 is MDHEN and CDR2 is SYDVKM. Trimming stripped 5 bases from V and 0 bases from J, with 10 bases between. The CDR3 runs to 14 residues. The CDR3 sequence is CASSPRGMNTEAFF. Here the CDR3 DNA reads TGTGCCAGCAGTCCAAGGGGTATGAACACTGAAGCTTTCTTT.

The V and J genes are TRBV7-2 and TRBJ1-5; D unresolved. CDR1 is SGHTA and CDR2 is FQGNSA in the germline V gene. The V end lost 0 bases, the J end lost 5 bases, and 5 bases lay between the germline ends. This CDR3 is built from 13 residues. CDR3 residues: CASSLAVHQPQHF. CDR3 DNA sequence: TGTGCCAGCAGCTTAGCTGTCCATCAGCCCCAGCATTTT.

This chain uses TRBV25-1 with TRBJ2-1; TRBD2 matches at 13 bases. This CDR3 comprises 16 residues. V shed 4 bases, J shed 3 bases, and the junction held 3 bases outside the gene matches. The germline CDR1 and CDR2 sequences are MGHDK and SYGVNS. In DNA, the CDR3 is TGTGCCAGCAGTGGACTAGCGGGAGGTCGCTACAATGAGCAGTTCTTC. Its translation: CASSGLAGGRYNEQFF.

V usage is TRBV28 and J usage is TRBJ2-5; D may match TRBD1 or TRBD2 (7 bases each). V was pared by 0 bases and J by 2 bases, with 16 bases between. The CDR3 is made up of 17 amino acids. CDR1 is MDHEN, CDR2 SYDVKM, per germline. The CDR3 nucleotides read TGTGCCAGCAGTTTATGGGGGGGGACAGATACTCAAGAGACCCAGTACTTC. Its translation: CASSLWGGTDTQETQYF.

This clone was seen only a few times. V gene TRBV28 combines with J gene TRBJ1-1; weak D call: TRBD1 (5 bases). Per the germline V gene, CDR1 is MDHEN and CDR2 is SYDVKM. The CDR3 contains 14 residues. V lost 6 bases and J 4 bases, leaving 15 bases between the germline ends. CDR3 DNA: TGTGCCAGCAGCCCGGGACCCCGTGGCACTGAAGCTTTCTTT. Translating it yields CASSPGPRGTEAFF.

The chain recombines TRBV15 with TRBJ1-5, with 10 bases aligning to TRBD1. V trimming: 5 bases; J trimming: 5 bases; junction bases outside the gene matches: 3. CDR1 is LNHNV, CDR2 YYDKDF, per germline (reference sequence). This CDR3 has 14 amino acids. The CDR3 DNA sequence: TGTGCCACCAGCTCGGGACAGGGGCATCAGCCCCAGCATTTT. Encoded protein: CATSSGQGHQPQHF.

This chain joins TRBV19 and TRBJ2-3; a possible D gene is TRBD1 (7 bases). In germline, CDR1 is LNHDA, CDR2 SQIVND (reference sequence). The CDR3 extends over 13 amino acids. Trimming pared 9 bases from V and 3 bases from J, leaving 13 bases between. The chain's CDR3 is CARQGRGTDTQYF. For the CDR3, the DNA is TGTGCCAGACAGGGGCGGGGTACAGATACGCAGTATTTT.

This chain uses TRBV12-2 with TRBJ2-3; the listed D gene, TRBD2, was not tested against the DNA. TRBV12-2 is reported as a pseudogene. The CDR3 extends over 19 amino acids. The CDR3 spells CASRLMGSGRDSVTDTQYF. The CDR3 DNA is TGTGCAAGTCGCTTAATGGGTAGTGGGCGGGACTCCGTCACAGATACGCAGTATTTT.

This clone was counted once. The chain combines TRBV28 with TRBJ2-7; D gene ambiguous. Germline V gene lookup returns CDR1 MDHEN and CDR2 SYDVKM. The CDR3 has 17 amino acids. Trimming removed 4 bases at V and 2 bases at J, with 21 bases between. CDR3 amino acids: CASSSPFVGLRPYEQYF. DNA of the CDR3: TGTGCCAGCAGTTCCCCCTTCGTCGGCCTTAGGCCCTACGAGCAGTACTTC.

CDR3 coding DNA: TGTGCCAGCAGCGTAGGACTAGCTCCAGATACGCAGTATTTT. Amino acid sequence: CASSVGLAPDTQYF. The chain has TRBV9 and TRBJ2-3; 7 nucleotides line up with TRBD2. The CDR3 spans 14 residues. Germline assignment: CDR1 SGDLS and CDR2 YYNGEE. Trimming removed 0 bases from V and 4 bases from J; junction bases left unmatched: 2.

This clone has just a few counts. The chain couples TRBV18 to TRBJ2-7, with unresolved D. Germline-derived CDR1 and CDR2 are KGHSH and LQKENI. Trimming removed 2 bases at V and 2 bases at J, with 10 bases between. The length of the CDR3 is 14 residues. The CDR3 DNA follows: TGTGCCAGCTCACCAGATCGTCGAACCTACGAGCAGTACTTC. Protein: CASSPDRRTYEQYF.

The chain couples TRBV19 to TRBJ1-5, with D uncertain. CDR1 is LNHDA, CDR2 SQIVND, per germline (reference sequence). V was pared by 3 bases and J by 7 bases, with 10 bases between. The CDR3 consists of 13 residues. The CDR3 sequence is CASSINEEQPQHF. The CDR3 DNA is TGTGCCAGTAGTATTAATGAGGAGCAGCCCCAGCATTTT. The entire variable domain, with the rest obtained from reference TRBV19 and TRBJ1-5, is as follows: DGGITQSPKYLFRKEGQNVTLSCEQNLNHDAMYWYRQDPGQGLRLIYYSQIVNDFQKGDIAEGYSVSREKKESFPLTVTSAQKNPTAFYLCASSINEEQPQHFGDGTRLSIL.

The V and J genes are TRBV19 and TRBJ2-3; the D call may be TRBD1 or TRBD2 (5 bases each). This CDR3 comprises 15 residues. Trimming stripped 5 bases from V and 2 bases from J, with 14 bases between. Per germline, CDR1 LNHDA and CDR2 SQIVND (reference sequence). The CDR3 protein is CASSARDGFTDTQYF. The CDR3 bases are TGTGCCAGTAGTGCACGGGACGGATTCACAGATACGCAGTATTTT.

The gene calls are TRBV14 and TRBJ2-5; unclear D gene. The CDR3 has 13 amino acids. With 5 bases removed from V and 1 base from J, the gap between germline ends came to 8 bases. Germline V gene lookup returns CDR1 SGHDN and CDR2 FVKESK. The CDR3 coding sequence is TGTGCCAGCAGCGGTAGCCGCCAAGAGACCCAGTACTTC. This sequence encodes CASSGSRQETQYF. The full variable domain, with the rest looked up from reference TRBV14 and TRBJ2-5, is EAGVTQFPSHSVIEKGQTVTLRCDPISGHDNLYWYRRVMGKEIKFLLHFVKESKQDESGMPNNRFLAERTGGTYSTLKVQPAELEDSGVYFCASSGSRQETQYFGPGTRLLVL.

The rearrangement uses TRBV11-3 and TRBJ2-3, with D uncertain. Trimming took off 2 bases at V and 2 bases at J, with 8 bases between the two ends. The CDR3 sequence is 14 residues long. CDR1 is SGHNT, CDR2 YENEEA, per germline. DNA of the CDR3: TGTGCCAGCAGCTTAAGGCTTAACACAGATACGCAGTATTTT. Amino acids: CASSLRLNTDTQYF.

The CDR3, as DNA: TGTGCAAGTCGCCCTCCGCGGGGCACAGATACGCAGTATTTT. Its protein product is CASRPPRGTDTQYF. The rearrangement uses TRBV12-2 and TRBJ2-3; TRBD2 is the table's D call and was not checked against the DNA. TRBV12-2 is termed a pseudogene. The CDR3 runs 14 residues.

The chain uses TRBV18 and TRBJ2-5; D not resolved. Trimming took 3 bases from V and 3 from J, leaving 8 bases between them. Germline-derived CDR1 and CDR2 are KGHSH and LQKENI. CDR3 length: 13 amino acids. The CDR3 coding sequence is TGTGCCAGCTCACCTCTCCCGAAAGAGACCCAGTACTTC. Translating it yields CASSPLPKETQYF.

The rearrangement joins TRBV18 to TRBJ1-5; no firm D call. Germline-derived CDR1 and CDR2 are KGHSH and LQKENI. This CDR3 has 12 residues. The V gene lost 4 bases and the J gene lost 4 bases, with 5 bases spanning the gap. Here the CDR3 DNA reads TGTGCCAGCTCACGGGAAAATCAGCCCCAGCATTTT. Amino acid sequence: CASSRENQPQHF. Full variable domain (missing parts from reference TRBV18 and TRBJ1-5): NAGVMQNPRHLVRRRGQEARLRCSPMKGHSHVYWYRQLPEEGLKFMVYLQKENIIDESGMPKERFSAEFPKEGPSILRIQQVVRGDSAAYFCASSRENQPQHFGDGTRLSIL.

V usage is TRBV5-1 and J usage is TRBJ2-3, with TRBD2 matching over 10 bases. Germline V gene lookup returns CDR1 SGHRS and CDR2 YFSETQ. J lost 2 bases, V lost 5 bases, and 5 bases had no gene match. CDR3 length: 15 amino acids. The CDR3 here is CASSRTSGFTDTQYF. The CDR3 nucleotides read TGCGCCAGCAGTCGGACTAGCGGTTTCACAGATACGCAGTATTTT.

The chain couples TRBV7-6 to TRBJ2-2; D is uncertain. The CDR3 extends over 15 amino acids. V was pared by 2 bases and J by 4 bases, with 11 bases between. CDR1 and CDR2 from the germline V gene are SGHVS and FNYEAQ. CDR3 residues: CASSLPTGSTGELFF. CDR3 DNA: TGTGCCAGCAGCTTACCCACCGGGTCCACCGGGGAGCTGTTTTTT.

This clone came up a few times. This chain joins TRBV11-3 and TRBJ2-1; TRBD2 agrees at 9 bases. This CDR3 has 15 residues. CDR1 and CDR2 (germline): SGHNT, YENEEA. The ends lost 1 base at V and 5 bases at J; junction bases unmatched: 3. The CDR3 sequence is CASSLGLAGNNEQFF. CDR3 DNA: TGTGCCAGCAGCTTAGGGCTAGCGGGGAACAATGAGCAGTTCTTC.

The rearrangement joins TRBV19 to TRBJ2-1; tentatively, D is TRBD1 or TRBD2 (5 bases each). This CDR3 comprises 14 residues. From germline, CDR1 is LNHDA and CDR2 SQIVND (reference sequence). V was cut by 7 bases and J by 9 bases, with 19 bases left in between. CDR3 amino acids: CASTTGLDGGEQFF. The CDR3 DNA reads as TGTGCCAGTACAACTGGATTAGATGGGGGTGAGCAGTTCTTC.